Listed below are T cell receptor beta chains from one sample, sequenced in a study of identical twins. TCRdb used MiXCR to reprocess the 5' RACE reads, holding one entry per CDR3 protein. Of 1.5 million to 2 million distinct CDR3 sequences in the sample, around 33% were seen once. Sequenced: cord blood. These TCRs come from a newborn girl in good health. CDR3s include the opening cysteine and the closing phenylalanine or tryptophan.

TRBJ2-2 | TRBV27 | CACRIAGELFF
TRBJ2-7 | TRBV4-2 | CASSQATTYEQYF
TRBJ2-7 | TRBV29-1 | CSVIQGYEQYF
TRBJ2-7 | TRBV6-5 | CASRPSGRASYEQYF
TRBJ2-7 | TRBV7-9 | CASSDTGGNYEQYF
TRBJ1-5 | TRBV19 | CASSIDRWNQLQHF
TRBJ2-1 | TRBV6-2/TRBV6-3 | CASSYSLASEQFF
TRBJ2-7 | TRBV4-1 | CASSQDPPTSGSSYEQYF
TRBJ2-2 | TRBV24-1 | CATSDFGGTGHNTGELFF
TRBJ1-5 | TRBV15 | CATSREWAGGNQPQHF
TRBJ1-2 | TRBV9 | CASSVTGALFYGYTF
TRBJ2-1 | TRBV18 | CASSPGPLQGSTGFF
TRBJ1-2 | TRBV4-1 | CASSHGTGGGYGYTF
TRBJ1-1 | TRBV27 | CASSFMGQGNTEAFF
TRBJ2-5 | TRBV6-1 | CASSHRDRVQETQYF
TRBJ2-7 | TRBV5-1 | CASSLAAGYEEQYF
TRBJ2-3 | TRBV5-1 | CASSLVRTSGGAYTDTQYF
- | TRBV5-1 | CASSLAGEVETQYF
TRBJ1-1 | TRBV20-1 | CSAAQGATEAFF
TRBJ2-4 | TRBV20-1 | CSAATSAPAKNIQYF
TRBJ2-4 | TRBV4-2 | CASSLVATTVKNIQYF
TRBJ2-3 | TRBV10-3 | CAISLTSGGSTDTQYF
TRBJ2-7 | TRBV7-9 | CASSLILKVDEQYF
TRBJ1-2 | TRBV2 | CASSEDRGRYGHTF
TRBJ1-1 | TRBV20-1 | CSTGQGAVGTEAFF
TRBJ2-1 | TRBV19 | CASSIDRYEQFF
TRBJ2-4 | TRBV20-1 | CSARGPGGWAKNIQYF
TRBJ2-3 | TRBV4-1 | CASSQGLGRKDTDTQYF
TRBJ2-7 | TRBV11-2 | CASSHIRDPWRGEQYF
TRBJ2-6 | TRBV12-3/TRBV12-4 | CASIPGAGANVLTF
TRBJ1-2 | TRBV20-1 | CSAHRVEGYGYTF
TRBJ2-3 | TRBV20-1 | CSARGGNGRTSTDTQYF
TRBJ2-1 | TRBV29-1 | CSVGGQANNEQFF
TRBJ2-1 | TRBV5-1 | CASSLGGGLAALLSYNEQFF
TRBJ2-7 | TRBV5-1 | CASTYGHSSSYEQYF
TRBJ2-7 | TRBV10-3 | CASSGLPNNEQYF
TRBJ2-7 | TRBV6-2/TRBV6-3 | CASSLRLAGAEQYF
TRBJ2-3 | TRBV7-2 | CASSLGGWRTDTQYF
TRBJ2-1 | TRBV29-1 | CSVEYRGSYNEQFF
TRBJ2-1 | TRBV5-1 | CASSPVVGRGNNEQFF
TRBJ2-6 | TRBV24-1 | CATVKGRPGANVLTF
TRBJ2-5 | TRBV20-1 | CSARDGVAAYNEQYF
TRBJ1-1 | TRBV2 | CARNRGRGGNTEAFF
TRBJ2-7 | TRBV12-3/TRBV12-4 | CASSLEGSRYNEQYF
TRBJ2-5 | TRBV28 | CASSSARTVQETQYF
TRBJ1-5 | TRBV12-3/TRBV12-4 | CASSKPGTGGQPQHF
TRBJ1-5 | TRBV4-1 | CASSQKRGNSNQPQHF
TRBJ1-1 | TRBV5-1 | CASSHFGGSGGYTEAFF
TRBJ2-1 | TRBV19 | CASSPFFGHNEQFF
TRBJ1-4 | TRBV25-1 | CASSESRGSRQVVFF
TRBJ2-3 | TRBV7-8 | CASSPRRLAGTDTQYF
TRBJ2-3 | TRBV12-3/TRBV12-4 | CASSSDMETDAQYF
TRBJ1-4 | TRBV12-3/TRBV12-4 | CASSTLSGEGEKLFF
TRBJ2-7 | TRBV4-2 | CASSQDPDSSYEQYF
TRBJ2-1 | TRBV20-1 | CSASMVPRTTFLYNEQFF
TRBJ2-3 | TRBV5-1 | CASSISSDTQYF
TRBJ1-4 | TRBV6-1 | CASSRGGAGTNEKLFF
TRBJ2-1 | TRBV5-1 | CASSLANSSYNEQFF
TRBJ2-1 | TRBV27 | CASSLRGLVGAYNEQFF